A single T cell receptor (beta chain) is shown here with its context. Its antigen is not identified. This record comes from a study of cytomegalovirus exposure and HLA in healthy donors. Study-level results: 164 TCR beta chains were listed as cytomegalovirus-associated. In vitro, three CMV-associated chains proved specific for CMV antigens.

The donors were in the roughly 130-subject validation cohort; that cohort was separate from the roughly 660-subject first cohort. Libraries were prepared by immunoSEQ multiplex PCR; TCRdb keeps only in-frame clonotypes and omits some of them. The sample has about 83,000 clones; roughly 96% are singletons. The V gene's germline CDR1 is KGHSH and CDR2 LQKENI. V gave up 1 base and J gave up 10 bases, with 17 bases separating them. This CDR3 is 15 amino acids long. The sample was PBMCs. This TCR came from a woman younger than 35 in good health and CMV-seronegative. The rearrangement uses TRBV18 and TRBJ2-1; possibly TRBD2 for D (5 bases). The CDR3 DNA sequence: TGTGCCAGCTCACCACAGTCCGAGAGACTAAACGAGCAGTTCTTC. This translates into CASSPQSERLNEQFF.